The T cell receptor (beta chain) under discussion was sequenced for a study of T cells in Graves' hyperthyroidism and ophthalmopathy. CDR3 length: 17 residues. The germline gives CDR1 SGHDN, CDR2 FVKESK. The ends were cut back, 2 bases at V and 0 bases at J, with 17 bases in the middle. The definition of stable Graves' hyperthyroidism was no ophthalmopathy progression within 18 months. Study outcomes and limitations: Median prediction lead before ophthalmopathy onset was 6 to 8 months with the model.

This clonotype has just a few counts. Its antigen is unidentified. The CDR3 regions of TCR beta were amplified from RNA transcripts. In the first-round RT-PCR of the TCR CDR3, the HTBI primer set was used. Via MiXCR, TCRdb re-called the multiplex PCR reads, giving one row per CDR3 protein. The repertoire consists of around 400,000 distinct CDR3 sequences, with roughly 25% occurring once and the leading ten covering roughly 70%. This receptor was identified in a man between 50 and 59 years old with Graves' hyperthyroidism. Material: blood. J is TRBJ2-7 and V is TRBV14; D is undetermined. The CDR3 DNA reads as TGTGCCAGCAGCCAAAGTTCTTACCGCCTTAGCTCCTACGAGCAGTACTTC. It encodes CASSQSSYRLSSYEQYF. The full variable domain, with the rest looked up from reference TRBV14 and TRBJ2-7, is EAGVTQFPSHSVIEKGQTVTLRCDPISGHDNLYWYRRVMGKEIKFLLHFVKESKQDESGMPNNRFLAERTGGTYSTLKVQPAELEDSGVYFCASSQSSYRLSSYEQYFGPGTRLTVT.